This T cell receptor (beta chain) was profiled in a study of brain metastases from non-small cell lung cancer. Study outcomes and limitations: Metastases had sparse T cells but largely shared repertoires with primaries. T-cell clones appeared expanded in about 60% of brain metastases relative to matched primary tumors. T-cell infiltration was lower in brain metastases than primaries (P < 0.001).

This clone was detected a few times. Its specificity is unknown. The assay was immunoSEQ multiplex PCR, and TCRdb's table has in-frame clones only and misses some. The sample has around 2,300 clones; about 80% are singletons. This receptor was identified in a donor aged 40 or older with non-small cell lung cancer. Sequenced input: primary lung tumor tissue.

The CDR3 DNA sequence: TGTGCCAGCACCCCGGTGGAGTCCCACTACGAGCAGTACTTC. It yields the protein CASTPVESHYEQYF. The rearrangement links TRBV6-2 or TRBV6-3 to TRBJ2-7; no clear D gene. The germline V gene has CDR1 MNHEY and CDR2 SVGEGT. This CDR3 is built from 14 residues. The V end was cut by 7 bases, the J end by 3 bases, with 16 bases between.